The T cell receptor (beta chain) under discussion was sequenced for a study of T cell responses to AZD1222 COVID-19 vaccine. Generated by immunoSEQ multiplex PCR, the TCRdb table keeps only in-frame clones and is missing some. Of some 120,000 clones listed, around 88% are singletons. CDR3 length: 15 amino acids. The germline V gene encodes CDR1 SGHVS and CDR2 FQNEAQ. V lost 5 bases, J lost 2 bases, and 3 bases stayed unmatched. The chain carries TRBV7-8 and TRBJ1-3, with TRBD1 matching over 10 bases. Specimen: peripheral blood, collected on day 0 of AZD1222 vaccination. The source is an adult in good health. Here the CDR3 reads CASSTGTGAGNTIYF. CDR3 nucleotides: TGTGCCAGCAGCACTGGGACAGGGGCTGGAAACACCATATATTTT.